The 17 T cell receptor beta chains reported below all come from one sample, sequenced in a study of CD8 T cells in ankylosing spondylitis. TCRdb processed the 5' RACE reads anew with MiXCR; each CDR3 protein has one entry. The sample has about 360,000 distinct CDR3 sequences, about 20% seen once. The specimen sequenced was blood, either unsorted or a sorted T cell fraction (not recorded which). The receptor set was obtained from a male donor with ankylosing spondylitis or in good health (not recorded which).

This sequence joins TRBV4-1 and TRBJ2-6; TRBD1 aligns across 8 bases. The germline gives CDR1 MGHRA, CDR2 YSYEKL. V shed 3 bases and J 4 bases; nucleotides not matched to a gene: 11. This CDR3 contains 18 residues. CDR3 DNA: TGCGCCAGCAGCCAGTTGGACAGGGTTTTCTCCGGGGCCAACGTCCTGACTTTC. It yields the protein CASSQLDRVFSGANVLTF.

The V gene is TRBV12-3 or TRBV12-4, the J gene TRBJ2-1; D is ambiguous. CDR3 length: 14 amino acids. Between the trimmed V and J ends, which lost 5 bases and 1 base, there was a span of 9 bases. The CDR3 DNA sequence: TGTGCCAGCAGTCCCCTACCATCCTACAATGAGCAGTTCTTC. Its protein is CASSPLPSYNEQFF.

This clonotype was recorded at least ten times. The chain has TRBV12-3 or TRBV12-4 and TRBJ2-7, with 8 bases aligning to TRBD1. V was clipped by 4 bases and J by 2 bases; unmatched bases: 4. This CDR3 is built from 14 residues. CDR3 in DNA: TGTGCCAGCAGTTGGGGGACAGGTACCTACGAGCAGTACTTC. It codes for CASSWGTGTYEQYF.

The chain links TRBV7-2 to TRBJ2-1, with TRBD2 matching 8 bases. Trimming at V came to 4 bases and at J to 2 bases, leaving 4 bases not matched to a gene. The CDR3 totals 15 residues. Germline values: CDR1 SGHTA, CDR2 FQGNSA. CDR3 protein: CASSYTSGTYNEQFF. Here the CDR3 DNA reads TGTGCCAGCAGCTACACTAGCGGAACCTACAATGAGCAGTTCTTC.

This clonotype was picked up a small number of times. The chain joins TRBV13 to TRBJ2-7; 9 bases line up with TRBD2. This CDR3 is built from 15 residues. The V gene's germline CDR1 is PRHDT and CDR2 FYEKMQ (reference sequence). The trim removed 5 bases at V and 3 bases at J, leaving 8 bases unmatched. CDR3 in DNA: TGTGCCAGCAGCCTCCAGCGGGGGGCCCTCTACGAGCAGTACTTC. Residues: CASSLQRGALYEQYF.

This clonotype was counted a few times. The chain couples TRBV7-3 to TRBJ2-1; TRBD1 aligns across 9 bases. The CDR3 length is 16 residues. Germline V gene lookup returns CDR1 SGHTA and CDR2 FQGTGA. V trimming: 5 bases; J trimming: 5 bases; junction bases outside the gene matches: 10. CDR3 sequence reads: CASSPHDRGGDNEQFF. The DNA for the CDR3 is TGTGCCAGCAGCCCACACGACAGGGGGGGTGACAATGAGCAGTTCTTC.

The chain couples TRBV29-1 to TRBJ2-1; the D gene could be TRBD1 or TRBD2 (5 bases each). In germline, CDR1 is SQVTM, CDR2 ANQGSEA. CDR3 length: 13 residues. Trimming took off 6 bases at V and 4 bases at J, with 13 bases between the two ends. DNA for the CDR3: TGCAGCGTGGCCGGGACCCATTACAATGAGCAGTTCTTC. Its protein is CSVAGTHYNEQFF.

J is TRBJ2-3 and V is TRBV27; D not resolved. V dropped 3 bases and J dropped 0 bases, with 4 bases sitting between them. The CDR3 runs to 13 residues. In germline, CDR1 is MNHEY, CDR2 SMNVEV (reference sequence). The CDR3 region is CASSFWSTDTQYF. For the CDR3, the DNA is TGTGCCAGCAGTTTCTGGAGCACAGATACGCAGTATTTT.

The rearrangement uses TRBV2 and TRBJ2-2; D call uncertain. CDR3 length: 12 amino acids. Deletions cut 4 bases from V and 5 bases from J, with 5 bases between. Germline-derived CDR1 and CDR2 are SNHLY and FYNNEI. The CDR3 region has the DNA TGTGCCAGCAGTGTTTGGACCGGGGAGCTGTTTTTT. Translation gives CASSVWTGELFF.

This clonotype was seen more than once but under ten times. This sequence joins TRBV13 and TRBJ2-5; D is perhaps TRBD2 (6 bases). The germline gives CDR1 PRHDT, CDR2 FYEKMQ (reference sequence). V was pared by 5 bases and J by 0 bases, with 16 bases between. The CDR3 runs to 16 residues. CDR3 loop: CASSTRVSGNQETQYF. CDR3 DNA: TGTGCCAGCAGCACCCGAGTTAGCGGCAACCAAGAGACCCAGTACTTC.

This sequence joins TRBV29-1 and TRBJ2-4; D possibly corresponds to TRBD1 (6 bases). V dropped 3 bases and J dropped 7 bases, with 13 bases sitting between them. The CDR3 spans 13 residues. Germline-derived CDR1 and CDR2 are SQVTM and ANQGSEA. CDR3 coding DNA: TGCAGCGTTGAGGATGGGGGCGCGAACATTCAGTACTTC. This codes for CSVEDGGANIQYF.

This clonotype came up a few times. The chain employs TRBV7-9 and TRBJ2-5; tentative D call: TRBD2 (6 bases). Germline CDR1 SEHNR, CDR2 FQNEAQ (reference sequence). Trimming removed 5 bases at V and 4 bases at J, with 11 bases between. The CDR3 length is 13 residues. Here the CDR3 DNA reads TGTGCCAGCAGCCCTAGCGAAACAGAGACCCAGTACTTC. Translating gives CASSPSETETQYF. Drawing the rest from reference TRBV7-9 and TRBJ2-5, the complete variable domain is DTGVSQNPRHKITKRGQNVTFRCDPISEHNRLYWYRQTLGQGPEFLTYFQNEAQLEKSRLLSDRFSAERPKGSFSTLEIQRTEQGDSAMYLCASSPSETETQYFGPGTRLLVL.

This clonotype was seen a few times. The J gene is TRBJ1-2, the V gene TRBV24-1; 10 bases are shared with TRBD1. The CDR3 length is 13 residues. V shed 12 bases and J 5 bases; nucleotides not matched to a gene: 8. The germline CDR1 and CDR2 sequences are KGHDR and SFDVKD. CDR3 amino acids: CAAGQGELYGYTF. As DNA, the CDR3 is TGTGCCGCTGGACAGGGGGAGCTTTATGGCTACACCTTC.

V and J are TRBV7-8 and TRBJ2-1; 8 bases map to TRBD2. This CDR3 spans 15 amino acids. Germline V gives CDR1 SGHVS, CDR2 FQNEAQ. V gave up 1 base and J gave up 4 bases; unmatched junction bases: 3. The CDR3 is CASSLGTSPYNEQFF. The CDR3 region has the DNA TGTGCCAGCAGCTTAGGGACTAGCCCGTACAATGAGCAGTTCTTC.

The J gene is TRBJ2-3, the V gene TRBV4-1; D not resolved. V lost 0 bases and J lost 3, with 7 bases in between. Germline V gene sequence: CDR1 MGHRA, CDR2 YSYEKL. The CDR3 is 14 residues long. Here the CDR3 DNA reads TGCGCCAGCAGCCAAGATCCTATAACAGATACGCAGTATTTT. It specifies CASSQDPITDTQYF.

The V gene is TRBV20-1, the J gene TRBJ2-7; D gene uncertain. With 0 bases removed from V and 4 bases from J, the gap between germline ends came to 25 bases. The germline gives CDR1 DFQATT, CDR2 SNEGSKA (reference sequence). There are 18 residues in the CDR3. CDR3 nucleotide sequence: TGCAGTGCTAGAGATGTGGGGTCAGCCTCCGGTCCGATATACGAGCAGTACTTC. It yields the protein CSARDVGSASGPIYEQYF.

This clonotype was detected only a few times. The J gene is TRBJ1-5, the V gene TRBV27, with D perhaps matching TRBD1 (5 bases). CDR3 length equals 14 residues. Trimming pared 4 bases from V and 2 bases from J, leaving 9 bases between. CDR1 is MNHEY, CDR2 SMNVEV, per germline (reference sequence). The CDR3 loop is CASSSMGGNQPQHF. As DNA, the CDR3 is TGTGCCAGCAGTTCGATGGGGGGCAATCAGCCCCAGCATTTT.